This T cell receptor beta chain derives from a study of early T cells in non-severe SARS-CoV-2 infection. Study-level information: Alpha and beta chains were unpaired, from unsorted whole-blood bulk RNA.

With 5 bases removed from V and 5 bases from J, the gap between germline ends came to 17 bases. CDR3 size: 14 residues. Germline V CDR1 and CDR2: DFQATT, SNEGSKA (reference sequence). Researchers attached unique molecular identifiers to individual cDNA molecules. TCRdb ran MiXCR on the 5' RACE reads and lists one entry per CDR3 protein. Of about 49,000 distinct CDR3 sequences listed, around 4.6% are singletons. This clonotype showed up many times. Material for sequencing was whole blood. The TCR originated in an adult who was a healthcare worker with PCR-confirmed SARS-CoV-2 infection or an uninfected control (not recorded which). V usage is TRBV20-1 and J usage is TRBJ2-3, with D perhaps being TRBD1 or TRBD2 (5 bases each). CDR3 nucleotide sequence: TGCAGTGCTCCTGGTCGGGGCCGAGTAGATACGCAGTATTTT. It is translated as CSAPGRGRVDTQYF.